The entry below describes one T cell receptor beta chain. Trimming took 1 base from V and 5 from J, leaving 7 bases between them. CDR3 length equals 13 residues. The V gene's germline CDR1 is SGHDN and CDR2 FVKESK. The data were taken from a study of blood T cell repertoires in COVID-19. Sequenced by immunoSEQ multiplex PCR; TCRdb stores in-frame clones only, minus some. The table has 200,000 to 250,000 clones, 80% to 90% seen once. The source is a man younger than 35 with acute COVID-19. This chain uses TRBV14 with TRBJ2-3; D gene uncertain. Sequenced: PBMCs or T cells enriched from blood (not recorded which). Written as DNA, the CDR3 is TGTGCCAGCAGCCAAGTGGCAGGAGATACGCAGTATTTT. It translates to CASSQVAGDTQYF.